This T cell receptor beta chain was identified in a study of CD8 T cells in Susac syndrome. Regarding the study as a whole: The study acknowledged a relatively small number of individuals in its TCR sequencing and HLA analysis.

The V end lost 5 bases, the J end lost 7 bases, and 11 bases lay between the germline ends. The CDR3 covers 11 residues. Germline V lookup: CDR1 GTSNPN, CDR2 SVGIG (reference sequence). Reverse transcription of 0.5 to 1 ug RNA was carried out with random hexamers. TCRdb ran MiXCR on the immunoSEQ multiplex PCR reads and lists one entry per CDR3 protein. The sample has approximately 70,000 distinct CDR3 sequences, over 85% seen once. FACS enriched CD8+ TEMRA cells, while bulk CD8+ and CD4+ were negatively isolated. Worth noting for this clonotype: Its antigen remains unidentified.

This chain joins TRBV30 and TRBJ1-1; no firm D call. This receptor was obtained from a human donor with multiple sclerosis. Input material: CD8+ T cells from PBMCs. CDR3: CAWWLGSEAFF. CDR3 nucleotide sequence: TGTGCCTGGTGGCTGGGCAGTGAAGCTTTCTTT.